The clone carrying this T cell receptor (beta chain) was detected many times. No antigen is known for it. Unsorted libraries were generated from 2 million PBMCs. These cells had been stored in RNAlater at -80 C. This record belongs to a study of neurological immune-mediated disorders. CDR1 is DFQATT and CDR2 is SNEGSKA in the germline V gene (reference sequence). V lost 3 bases to trimming and J lost 0 bases, with 9 bases between them. The CDR3 loop spans 13 amino acids. Study results and limitations: A possible signature was seen in one related-CDR3 cluster, into which phylogenetic grouping placed the repertoires of 18 of 34 multiple sclerosis patients. Private repertoires in all groups were suggested, as expanded clones shared no CDR3 amino acid sequences across subjects.

The method for making cDNA was 5'RACE, and it used 10-nucleotide random UMIs. TCRdb reprocessed the 5' RACE reads via MiXCR and lists one record per CDR3 protein. The sample has more than 40,000 distinct CDR3 sequences; less than 4% are singletons. The sequenced sample was PBMCs. The clonotype comes from a woman aged 45-59 years with multiple sclerosis. The gene calls are TRBV20-1 and TRBJ2-7; D is perhaps TRBD2 (5 bases). CDR3 in DNA: TGCAGTGCTAGCTCAGCGGTCTCCTACGAGCAGTACTTC. Protein sequence: CSASSAVSYEQYF.